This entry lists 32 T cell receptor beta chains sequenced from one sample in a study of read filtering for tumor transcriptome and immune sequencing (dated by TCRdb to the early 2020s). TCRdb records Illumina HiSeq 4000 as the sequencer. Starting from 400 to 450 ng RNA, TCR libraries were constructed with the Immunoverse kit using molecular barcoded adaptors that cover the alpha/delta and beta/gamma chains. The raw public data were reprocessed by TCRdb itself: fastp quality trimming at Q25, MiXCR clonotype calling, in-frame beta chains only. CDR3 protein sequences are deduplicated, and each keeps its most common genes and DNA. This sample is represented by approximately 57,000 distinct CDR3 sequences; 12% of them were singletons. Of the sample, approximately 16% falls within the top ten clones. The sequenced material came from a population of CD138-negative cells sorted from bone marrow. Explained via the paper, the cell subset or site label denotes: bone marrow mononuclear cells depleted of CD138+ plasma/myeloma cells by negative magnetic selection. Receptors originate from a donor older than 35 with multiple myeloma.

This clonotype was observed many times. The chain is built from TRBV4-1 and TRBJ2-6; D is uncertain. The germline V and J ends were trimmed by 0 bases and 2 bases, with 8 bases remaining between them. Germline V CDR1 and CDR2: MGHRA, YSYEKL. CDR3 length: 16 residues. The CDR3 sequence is CASSQDVVPGANVLTF. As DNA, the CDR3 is TGCGCCAGCAGCCAAGATGTGGTGCCTGGGGCCAACGTCCTGACTTTC.

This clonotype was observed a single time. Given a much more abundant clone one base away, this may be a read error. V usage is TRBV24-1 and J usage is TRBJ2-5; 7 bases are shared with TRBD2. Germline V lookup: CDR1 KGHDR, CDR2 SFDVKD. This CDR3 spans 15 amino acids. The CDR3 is CASSGSSGLGETQYF. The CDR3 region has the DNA TGTGCCTCCAGTGGGTCATCAGGACTAGGAGAGACCCAGTACTTC.

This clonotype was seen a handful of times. In nucleotides, the CDR3 is TGTGCCAGCAGCCAAGTCATATCGGAAGGTGAGCAGTTCTTC. Translation gives CASSQVISEGEQFF. V is TRBV3-1 and J is TRBJ2-1; D uncertain. V shed 1 base and J shed 9 bases, with 13 bases lying between them. This CDR3 is built from 14 residues. Germline CDR1 is LGHDT and CDR2 is YNNKEL (reference sequence).

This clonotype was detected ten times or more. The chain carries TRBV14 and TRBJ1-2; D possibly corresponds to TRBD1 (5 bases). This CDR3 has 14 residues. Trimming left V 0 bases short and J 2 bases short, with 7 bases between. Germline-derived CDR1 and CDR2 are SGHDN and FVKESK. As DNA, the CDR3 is TGTGCCAGCAGCCAAGAACGGGGGAACTATGGCTACACCTTC. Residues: CASSQERGNYGYTF.

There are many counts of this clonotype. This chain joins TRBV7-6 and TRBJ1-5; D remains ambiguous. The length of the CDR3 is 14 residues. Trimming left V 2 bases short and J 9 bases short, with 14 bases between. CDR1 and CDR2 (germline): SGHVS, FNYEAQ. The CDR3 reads CASSLSQGPAPQHF. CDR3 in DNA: TGTGCCAGCAGCTTAAGCCAAGGACCGGCGCCCCAGCATTTT.

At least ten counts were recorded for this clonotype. The CDR3 DNA is TGCAGCGTTGAGTACAGTACGAACACCGGGGAGCTGTTTTTT. Translation: CSVEYSTNTGELFF. The V call is TRBV29-1, the J call TRBJ2-2; D call uncertain. This CDR3 is built from 14 residues. Trimming removed 3 bases from V and 0 bases from J, with 8 bases in between. Per the germline V gene, CDR1 is SQVTM and CDR2 is ANQGSEA.

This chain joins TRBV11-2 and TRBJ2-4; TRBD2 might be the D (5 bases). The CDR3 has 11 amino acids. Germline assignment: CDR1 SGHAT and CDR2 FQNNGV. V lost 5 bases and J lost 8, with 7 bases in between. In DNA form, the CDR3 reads TGTGCCAGCAGCGTGAGGGACATTCAGTACTTC. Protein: CASSVRDIQYF.

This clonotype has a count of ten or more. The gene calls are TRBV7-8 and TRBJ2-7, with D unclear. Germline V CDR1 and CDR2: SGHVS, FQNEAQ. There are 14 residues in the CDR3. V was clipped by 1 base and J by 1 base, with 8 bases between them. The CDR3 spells CASSLVPGSYEQYF. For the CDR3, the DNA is TGTGCCAGCAGCTTAGTCCCGGGTTCCTACGAGCAGTACTTC.

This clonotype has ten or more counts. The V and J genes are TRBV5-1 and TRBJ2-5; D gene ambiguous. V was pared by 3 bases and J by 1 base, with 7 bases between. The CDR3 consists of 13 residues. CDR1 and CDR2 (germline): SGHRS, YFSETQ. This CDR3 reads CASSSASQETQYF. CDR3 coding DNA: TGCGCCAGCAGCTCAGCTAGCCAAGAGACCCAGTACTTC.

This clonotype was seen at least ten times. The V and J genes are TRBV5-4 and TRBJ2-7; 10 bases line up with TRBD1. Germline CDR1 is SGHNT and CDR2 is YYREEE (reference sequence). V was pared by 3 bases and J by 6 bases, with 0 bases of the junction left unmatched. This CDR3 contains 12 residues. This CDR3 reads CASSWTGGEQYF. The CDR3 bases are TGTGCCAGCAGCTGGACAGGGGGCGAGCAGTACTTC.

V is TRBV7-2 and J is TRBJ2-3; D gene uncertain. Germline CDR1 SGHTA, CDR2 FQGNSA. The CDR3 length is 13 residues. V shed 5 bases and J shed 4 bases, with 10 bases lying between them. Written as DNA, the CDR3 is TGTGCCAGCAGCATAAACGGCCCAGATACGCAGTATTTT. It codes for CASSINGPDTQYF. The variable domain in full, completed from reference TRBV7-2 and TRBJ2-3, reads GAGVSQSPSNKVTEKGKDVELRCDPISGHTALYWYRQSLGQGLEFLIYFQGNSAPDKSGLPSDRFSAERTGGSVSTLTIQRTQQEDSAVYLCASSINGPDTQYFGPGTRLTVL.

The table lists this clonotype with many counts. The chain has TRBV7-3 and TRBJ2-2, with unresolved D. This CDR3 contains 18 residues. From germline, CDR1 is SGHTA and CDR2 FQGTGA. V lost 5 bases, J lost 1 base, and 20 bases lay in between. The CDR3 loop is CASSPSLRDSKNTGELFF. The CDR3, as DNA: TGTGCCAGCAGCCCGTCTCTTCGTGACTCGAAGAACACCGGGGAGCTGTTTTTT.

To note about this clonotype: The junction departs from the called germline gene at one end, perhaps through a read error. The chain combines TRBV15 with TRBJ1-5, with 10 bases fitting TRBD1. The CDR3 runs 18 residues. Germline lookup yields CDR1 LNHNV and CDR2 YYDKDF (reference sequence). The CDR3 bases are TGTGCCACCAGAAGAGATTTTTCGGGACAGGGGTGGCCGTCGCCCCAGCATTTT. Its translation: CATRRDFSGQGWPSPQHF.

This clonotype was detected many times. The CDR3 DNA follows: TGTGCCAGCAGTTCACAGGTCTTGGGGAACACTGAAGCTTTCTTT. Residues: CASSSQVLGNTEAFF. The genes are TRBV6-1 and TRBJ1-1, with D perhaps matching TRBD1 (5 bases). Between the trimmed V and J ends, which lost 5 bases and 1 base, there was a span of 14 bases. The CDR3 spans 15 residues. Germline lookup yields CDR1 MNHNS and CDR2 SASEGT.

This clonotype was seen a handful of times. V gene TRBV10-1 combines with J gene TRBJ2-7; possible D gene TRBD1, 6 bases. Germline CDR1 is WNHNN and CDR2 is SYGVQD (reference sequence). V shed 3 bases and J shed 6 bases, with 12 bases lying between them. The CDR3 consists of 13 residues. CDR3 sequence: CASSEDRLGEQYF. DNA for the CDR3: TGCGCCAGCAGTGAAGACAGGCTCGGCGAGCAGTACTTC.

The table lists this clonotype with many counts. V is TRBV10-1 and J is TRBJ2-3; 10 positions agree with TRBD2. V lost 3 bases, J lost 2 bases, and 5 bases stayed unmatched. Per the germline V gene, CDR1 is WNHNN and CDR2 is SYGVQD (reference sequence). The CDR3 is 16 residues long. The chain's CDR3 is CASSETSGASTDTQYF. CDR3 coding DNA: TGCGCCAGCAGTGAAACTAGCGGGGCGTCCACAGATACGCAGTATTTT.

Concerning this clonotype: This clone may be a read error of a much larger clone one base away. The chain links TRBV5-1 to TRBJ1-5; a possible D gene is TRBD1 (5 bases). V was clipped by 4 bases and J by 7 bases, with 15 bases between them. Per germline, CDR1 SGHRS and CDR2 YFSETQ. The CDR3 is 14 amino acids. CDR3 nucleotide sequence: TGCGCCAGCAGCCTTGAGGCCGGGGACCAGCCCCAGCATTTT. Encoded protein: CASSLEAGDQPQHF.

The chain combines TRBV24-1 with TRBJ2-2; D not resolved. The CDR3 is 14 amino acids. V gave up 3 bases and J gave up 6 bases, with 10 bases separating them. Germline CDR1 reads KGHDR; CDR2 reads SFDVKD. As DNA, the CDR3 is TGTGCCACCAGTGATCCCCGGGCGGCCGGGGAGCTGTTTTTT. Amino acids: CATSDPRAAGELFF.

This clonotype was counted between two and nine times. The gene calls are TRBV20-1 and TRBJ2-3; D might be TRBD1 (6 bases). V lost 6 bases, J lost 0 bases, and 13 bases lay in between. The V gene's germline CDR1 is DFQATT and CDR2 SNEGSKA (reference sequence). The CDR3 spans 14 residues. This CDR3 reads CSAADQGSTDTQYF. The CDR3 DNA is TGCAGTGCGGCGGATCAGGGGAGCACAGATACGCAGTATTTT.

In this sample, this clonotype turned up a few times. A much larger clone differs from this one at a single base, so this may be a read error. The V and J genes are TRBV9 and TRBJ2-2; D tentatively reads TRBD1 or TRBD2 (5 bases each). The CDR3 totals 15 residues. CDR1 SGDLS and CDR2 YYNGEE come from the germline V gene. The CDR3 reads CASSLNRWGTGELLF. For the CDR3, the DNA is TGTGCCAGCAGCCTCAACAGATGGGGGACCGGGGAGCTGCTTTTT.

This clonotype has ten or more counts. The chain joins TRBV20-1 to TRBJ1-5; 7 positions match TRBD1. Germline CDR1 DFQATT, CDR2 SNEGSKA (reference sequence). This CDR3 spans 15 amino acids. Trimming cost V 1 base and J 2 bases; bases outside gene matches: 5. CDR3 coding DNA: TGCAGTGCTAGAGTCCCTGACAGGGGCAATCAGCCCCAGCATTTT. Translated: CSARVPDRGNQPQHF.

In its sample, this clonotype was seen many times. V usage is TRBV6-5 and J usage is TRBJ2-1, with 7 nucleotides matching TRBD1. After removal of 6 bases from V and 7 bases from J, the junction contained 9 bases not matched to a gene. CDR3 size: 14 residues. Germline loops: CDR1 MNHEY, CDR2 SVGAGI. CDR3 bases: TGTGCCAGCAGCACAGGGGAGCAATGGAATGAGCAGTTCTTC. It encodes CASSTGEQWNEQFF.

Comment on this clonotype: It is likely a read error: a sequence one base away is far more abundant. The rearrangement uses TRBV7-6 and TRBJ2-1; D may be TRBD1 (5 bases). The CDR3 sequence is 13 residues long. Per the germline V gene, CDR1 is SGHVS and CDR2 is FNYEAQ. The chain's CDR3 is CASSLQLDNERFF. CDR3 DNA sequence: TGTGCTAGCAGCCTACAATTGGACAATGAGCGGTTCTTC.

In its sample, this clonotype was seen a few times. The CDR3 spells CASSPGGTYEQYF. The CDR3 bases are TGTGCCAGCAGCCCAGGGGGCACCTACGAGCAGTACTTC. The rearrangement joins TRBV7-6 to TRBJ2-7, with 8 bases lining up with TRBD1. The CDR3 contains 13 residues. The germline V gene encodes CDR1 SGHVS and CDR2 FNYEAQ. With V trimmed by 5 bases and J by 2 bases, 2 bases remained unmatched.

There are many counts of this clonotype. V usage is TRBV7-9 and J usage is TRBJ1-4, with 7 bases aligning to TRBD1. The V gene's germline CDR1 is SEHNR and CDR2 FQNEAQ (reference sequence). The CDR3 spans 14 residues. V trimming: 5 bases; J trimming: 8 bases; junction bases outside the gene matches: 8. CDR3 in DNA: TGTGCCAGCAGCCCACAGACAGGGAAGGAAAAACTGTTTTTT. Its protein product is CASSPQTGKEKLFF. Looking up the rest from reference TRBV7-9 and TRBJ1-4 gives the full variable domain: DTGVSQNPRHKITKRGQNVTFRCDPISEHNRLYWYRQTLGQGPEFLTYFQNEAQLEKSRLLSDRFSAERPKGSFSTLEIQRTEQGDSAMYLCASSPQTGKEKLFFGSGTQLSVL.

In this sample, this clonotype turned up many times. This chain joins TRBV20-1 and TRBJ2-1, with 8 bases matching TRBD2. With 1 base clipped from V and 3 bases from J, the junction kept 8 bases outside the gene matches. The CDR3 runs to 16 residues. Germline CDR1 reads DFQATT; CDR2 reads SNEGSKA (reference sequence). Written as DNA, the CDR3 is TGCAGTGCTAGAGCGAGCGGGGGAGAATTCTACAATGAGCAGTTCTTC. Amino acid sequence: CSARASGGEFYNEQFF.

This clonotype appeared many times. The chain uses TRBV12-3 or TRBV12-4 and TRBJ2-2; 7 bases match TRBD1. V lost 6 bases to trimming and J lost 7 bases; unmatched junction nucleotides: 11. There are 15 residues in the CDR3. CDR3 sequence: CASSRAGTASGELFF. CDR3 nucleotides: TGTGCCAGCAGCCGCGCCGGGACAGCAAGCGGGGAGCTGTTTTTT.

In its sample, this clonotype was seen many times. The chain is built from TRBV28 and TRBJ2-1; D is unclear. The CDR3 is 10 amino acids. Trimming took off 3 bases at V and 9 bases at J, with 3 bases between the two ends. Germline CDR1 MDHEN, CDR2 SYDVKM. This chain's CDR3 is CASSFREQFF. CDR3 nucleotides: TGTGCCAGCAGTTTCCGTGAGCAGTTCTTC.

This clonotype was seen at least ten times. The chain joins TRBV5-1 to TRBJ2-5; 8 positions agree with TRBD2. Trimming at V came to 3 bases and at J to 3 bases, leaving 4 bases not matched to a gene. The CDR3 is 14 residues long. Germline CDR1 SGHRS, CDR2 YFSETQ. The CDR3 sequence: CASSWEGLEETQYF. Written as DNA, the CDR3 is TGCGCCAGCAGCTGGGAGGGACTAGAAGAGACCCAGTACTTC.

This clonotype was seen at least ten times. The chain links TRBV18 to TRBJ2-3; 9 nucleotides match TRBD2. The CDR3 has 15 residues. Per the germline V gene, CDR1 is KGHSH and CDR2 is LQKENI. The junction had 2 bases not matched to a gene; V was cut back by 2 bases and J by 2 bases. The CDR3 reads CASSPSSGNTDTQYF. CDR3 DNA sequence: TGTGCCAGCTCACCATCTAGCGGGAACACAGATACGCAGTATTTT.

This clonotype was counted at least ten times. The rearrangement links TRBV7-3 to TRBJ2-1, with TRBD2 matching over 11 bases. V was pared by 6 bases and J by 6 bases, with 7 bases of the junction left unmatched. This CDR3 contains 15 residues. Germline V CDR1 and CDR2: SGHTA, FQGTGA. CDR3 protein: CASRHTSGGSNEQFF. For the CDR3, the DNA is TGTGCCAGCAGACACACTAGCGGGGGTTCCAATGAGCAGTTCTTC.

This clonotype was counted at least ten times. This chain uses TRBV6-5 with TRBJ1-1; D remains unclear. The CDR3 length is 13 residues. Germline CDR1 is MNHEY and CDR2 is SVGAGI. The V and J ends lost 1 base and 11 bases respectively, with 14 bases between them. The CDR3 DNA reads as TGTGCCAGCAGTTACTGGCAAGGTGACACGGCTTTCTTT. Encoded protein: CASSYWQGDTAFF.